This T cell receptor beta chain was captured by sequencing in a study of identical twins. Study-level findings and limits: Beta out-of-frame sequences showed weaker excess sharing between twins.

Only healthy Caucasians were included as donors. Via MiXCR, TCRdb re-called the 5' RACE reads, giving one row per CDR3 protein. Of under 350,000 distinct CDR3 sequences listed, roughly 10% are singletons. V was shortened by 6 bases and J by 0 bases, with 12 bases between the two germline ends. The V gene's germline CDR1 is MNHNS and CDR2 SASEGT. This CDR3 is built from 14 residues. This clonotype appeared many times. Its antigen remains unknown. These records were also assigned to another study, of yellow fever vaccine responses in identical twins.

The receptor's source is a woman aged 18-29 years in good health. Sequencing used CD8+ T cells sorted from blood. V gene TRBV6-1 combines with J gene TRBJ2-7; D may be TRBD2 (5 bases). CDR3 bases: TGTGCCAGCAGCGTGTCCGGGAACTCCTACGAGCAGTACTTC. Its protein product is CASSVSGNSYEQYF.